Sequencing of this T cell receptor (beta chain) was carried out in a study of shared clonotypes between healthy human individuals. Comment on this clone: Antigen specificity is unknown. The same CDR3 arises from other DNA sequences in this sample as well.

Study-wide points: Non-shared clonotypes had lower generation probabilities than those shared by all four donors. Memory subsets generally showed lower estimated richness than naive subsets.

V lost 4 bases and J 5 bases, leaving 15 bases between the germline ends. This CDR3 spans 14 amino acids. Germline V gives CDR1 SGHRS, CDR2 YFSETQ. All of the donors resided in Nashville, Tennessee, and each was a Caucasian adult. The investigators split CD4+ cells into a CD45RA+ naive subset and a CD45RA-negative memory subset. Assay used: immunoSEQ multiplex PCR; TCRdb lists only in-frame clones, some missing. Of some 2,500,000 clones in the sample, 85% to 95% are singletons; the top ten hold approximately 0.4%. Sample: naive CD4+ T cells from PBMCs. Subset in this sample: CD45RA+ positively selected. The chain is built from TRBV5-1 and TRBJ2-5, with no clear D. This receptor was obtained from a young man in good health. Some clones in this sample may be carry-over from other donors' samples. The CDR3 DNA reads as TGCGCCAGCAGCCCTGGTTCGGTGGGGGAGACCCAGTACTTC. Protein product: CASSPGSVGETQYF.